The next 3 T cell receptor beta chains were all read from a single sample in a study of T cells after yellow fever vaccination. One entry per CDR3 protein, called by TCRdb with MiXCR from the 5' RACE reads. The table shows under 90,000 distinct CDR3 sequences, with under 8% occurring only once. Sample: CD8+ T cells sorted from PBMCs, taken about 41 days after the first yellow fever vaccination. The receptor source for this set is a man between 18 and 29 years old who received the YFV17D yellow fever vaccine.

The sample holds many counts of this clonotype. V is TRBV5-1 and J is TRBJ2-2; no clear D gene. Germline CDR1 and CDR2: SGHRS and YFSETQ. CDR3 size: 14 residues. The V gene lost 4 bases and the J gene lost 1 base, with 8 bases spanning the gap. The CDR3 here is CASSQELNTGELFF. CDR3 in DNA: TGCGCCAGCAGCCAGGAGCTGAACACCGGGGAGCTGTTTTTT. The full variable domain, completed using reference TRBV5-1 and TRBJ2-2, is KAGVTQTPRYLIKTRGQQVTLSCSPISGHRSVSWYQQTPGQGLQFLFEYFSETQRNKGNFPGRFSGRQFSNSRSEMNVSTLELGDSALYLCASSQELNTGELFFGEGSRLTVL.

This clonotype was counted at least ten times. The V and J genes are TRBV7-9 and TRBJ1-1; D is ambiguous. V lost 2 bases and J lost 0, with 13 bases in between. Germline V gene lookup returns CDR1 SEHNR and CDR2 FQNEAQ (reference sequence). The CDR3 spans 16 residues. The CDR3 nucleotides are TGTGCCAGCAGCTTACCTGGGCTGGGCATGAACACTGAAGCTTTCTTT. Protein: CASSLPGLGMNTEAFF.

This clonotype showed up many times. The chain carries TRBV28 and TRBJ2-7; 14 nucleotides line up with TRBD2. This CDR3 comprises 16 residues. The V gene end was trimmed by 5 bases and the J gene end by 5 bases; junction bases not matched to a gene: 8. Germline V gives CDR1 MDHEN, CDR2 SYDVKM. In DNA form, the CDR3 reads TGTGCCAGCAGTCCTCGGACTAGCGGGGGGTTGCACGAGCAGTACGTC. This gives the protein CASSPRTSGGLHEQYV.